The T cell receptor (beta chain) under discussion was sequenced for a study of T cells in Graves' hyperthyroidism and ophthalmopathy. Turning to the study itself: Upon initial diagnosis and before any treatment, peripheral blood was collected.

Amplified TCR beta CDR3 regions derived from RNA transcripts. With the HTBI primer set, the TCR CDR3 went through a first round of RT-PCR. TCRdb reprocessed the multiplex PCR reads via MiXCR and lists one record per CDR3 protein. Here the sample spans around 300,000 distinct CDR3 sequences, 25% to 30% being singletons. Diagnosis of hyperthyroidism was new in patients aged 18 to 65, and its duration was under 2 months. Diagnoses used clinical symptoms, serum thyroxine and TRAb, thyroid ultrasound and orbital computed tomography. In this sample, this clonotype turned up many times. The material sequenced was blood. This TCR derives from a man between 35 and 55 years old with Graves' hyperthyroidism that later progressed to Graves' ophthalmopathy.

In DNA, the CDR3 is TGTGCCAGCAGCTTGGGTGGCTACACCTTC. Amino acid sequence: CASSLGGYTF. The chain carries TRBV5-8 and TRBJ1-2; D call uncertain. The CDR3 extends over 10 amino acids. Trimming shortened V by 0 bases and J by 7 bases, and 1 base separated the two germline ends. Looked up from germline, CDR1 is SGHTS and CDR2 is YDEGEE.